Below are 27 T cell receptor beta chains sequenced from a single sample in a study of PD-L1 blockade in urothelial cancer. The time point denotes: pretreatment peripheral blood. The assay was immunoSEQ multiplex PCR, and TCRdb's table has in-frame clones only and misses some. The sample yields about 76,000 clones, 90% seen once. The starting material was PBMCs, obtained around atezolizumab (anti-PD-L1) treatment. The receptors come from a man aged 65 to 85 with urothelial cancer.

V usage is TRBV6-1 and J usage is TRBJ2-2, with 9 bases identical to TRBD1. Trimming took 7 bases from V and 3 from J; bases not matched to a gene: 6. CDR3 length: 15 residues. Germline CDR1 is MNHNS and CDR2 is SASEGT. The CDR3 nucleotides are TGTGCCAGCAATCCGGGACAGGGATACACCGGGGAGCTGTTTTTT. Its protein is CASNPGQGYTGELFF.

The chain recombines TRBV6-5 with TRBJ2-3; 7 bases line up with TRBD1. This CDR3 spans 13 amino acids. Trimming removed 5 bases from V and 5 bases from J; junction bases left unmatched: 4. Germline values: CDR1 MNHEY, CDR2 SVGAGI. The CDR3 coding sequence is TGTGCCAGCAGTCGACAGGGTTTAGATACGCAGTATTTT. It encodes CASSRQGLDTQYF.

This rearrangement joins TRBV5-4 to TRBJ2-1; 8 bases agree with TRBD1. Germline-derived CDR1 and CDR2 are SGHNT and YYREEE (reference sequence). The CDR3 contains 15 residues. V was clipped by 4 bases and J by 2 bases; unmatched bases: 5. The CDR3: CASSPTGEAYNEQFF. CDR3 nucleotide sequence: TGTGCCAGCAGCCCGACAGGGGAGGCCTACAATGAGCAGTTCTTC.

The rearrangement uses TRBV30 and TRBJ1-3; D gene ambiguous. This CDR3 has 15 residues. The germline V and J ends were trimmed by 6 bases and 0 bases, with 15 bases remaining between them. CDR1 is GTSNPN, CDR2 SVGIG, per germline (reference sequence). This CDR3 reads CACQNTEGSGNTIYF. The CDR3, as DNA: TGTGCCTGCCAGAACACAGAAGGCTCTGGAAACACCATATATTTT.

DNA for the CDR3: TGTGCCATCCAACCAGCCTACAGGGGGGGGGACACTGAAGCTTTCTTT. Translating it yields CAIQPAYRGGDTEAFF. The V gene is TRBV10-3, the J gene TRBJ1-1, with 8 bases that match TRBD1. Germline CDR1 reads ENHRY; CDR2 reads SYGVKD. The CDR3 covers 16 residues. V was pared by 8 bases and J by 3 bases, with 14 bases of the junction left unmatched.

This chain links TRBV14 with TRBJ2-6; TRBD1 might be the D (6 bases). The CDR3 runs to 17 residues. Germline CDR1 reads SGHDN; CDR2 reads FVKESK. V shed 4 bases and J shed 0 bases, with 13 bases lying between them. The CDR3, as DNA: TGTGCCAGCAGCCTGGAACAGGGTTCCTCTGGGGCCAACGTCCTGACTTTC. Protein: CASSLEQGSSGANVLTF.

This clone was picked up one time. The chain has TRBV2 and TRBJ1-1; D gene unclear. Germline CDR1 is SNHLY and CDR2 is FYNNEI. CDR3 length: 13 residues. Trimming removed 11 bases at V and 6 bases at J, with 19 bases between. This CDR3 is CAGLEGRESEAFF. CDR3 in DNA: TGTGCCGGACTAGAGGGTAGGGAGTCTGAAGCTTTCTTT.

The gene calls are TRBV5-1 and TRBJ2-1, with 9 bases that match TRBD1. Trimming took 4 bases from V and 13 from J; bases not matched to a gene: 9. CDR1 and CDR2 (germline): SGHRS, YFSETQ. This CDR3 has 13 residues. DNA for the CDR3: TGCGCCAGCAGCCCGGGACAGGGTCCGTCCCAGTTCTTC. It yields the protein CASSPGQGPSQFF.

This chain uses TRBV5-1 with TRBJ2-1; 7 bases map to TRBD2. V was clipped by 0 bases and J by 4 bases; unmatched bases: 7. This CDR3 is built from 16 residues. CDR1 and CDR2 (germline): SGHRS, YFSETQ. The CDR3, as DNA: TGCGCCAGCAGCTTGGTGGCGACTAGCACTTACAATGAGCAGTTCTTC. Its protein product is CASSLVATSTYNEQFF. Together with reference TRBV5-1 and TRBJ2-1, the CDR3 gives the full variable domain: KAGVTQTPRYLIKTRGQQVTLSCSPISGHRSVSWYQQTPGQGLQFLFEYFSETQRNKGNFPGRFSGRQFSNSRSEMNVSTLELGDSALYLCASSLVATSTYNEQFFGPGTRLTVL.

The V call is TRBV5-1, the J call TRBJ2-6, with 7 bases matching TRBD1. CDR3 length: 16 residues. The V gene end was trimmed by 4 bases and the J gene end by 2 bases; junction bases not matched to a gene: 6. Germline V gives CDR1 SGHRS, CDR2 YFSETQ. CDR3 in DNA: TGCGCCAGCAGCAGACAGGGCTCAACTGGGGCCAACGTCCTGACTTTC. Amino acids: CASSRQGSTGANVLTF.

The chain employs TRBV7-2 and TRBJ2-1; the D gene is possibly TRBD2 (5 bases). Trimming stripped 5 bases from V and 12 bases from J, with 11 bases between. Germline V lookup: CDR1 SGHTA, CDR2 FQGNSA. The CDR3 length is 11 residues. The CDR3 is CASSPQEVQFF. CDR3 sequence (DNA): TGTGCCAGCAGCCCCCAGGAGGTGCAGTTCTTC.

CDR3 nucleotide sequence: TGTGCCAGCTCACCGGGACAGGGGGGTGAAAAACTGTTTTTT. It codes for CASSPGQGGEKLFF. The chain employs TRBV18 and TRBJ1-4, with TRBD1 matching 11 bases. The V gene end was trimmed by 3 bases and the J gene end by 7 bases; junction bases not matched to a gene: 1. This CDR3 is built from 14 residues. The V gene's germline CDR1 is KGHSH and CDR2 LQKENI.

The V and J genes are TRBV4-1 and TRBJ2-2; the match to TRBD1 covers 8 bases. The trim removed 4 bases at V and 0 bases at J, leaving 7 bases unmatched. The germline V gene has CDR1 MGHRA and CDR2 YSYEKL. The CDR3 is made up of 17 amino acids. The CDR3 DNA sequence: TGCGCCAGCAGCCTAGCCACGACAGGGGCGAACACCGGGGAGCTGTTTTTT. It encodes CASSLATTGANTGELFF.

The rearrangement uses TRBV5-6 and TRBJ1-5; possibly TRBD1 for D (5 bases). From germline, CDR1 is SGHDT and CDR2 YYEEEE. Trimming cost V 0 bases and J 2 bases, with 12 bases left between them. The CDR3 loop spans 16 amino acids. CDR3 nucleotides: TGTGCCAGCAGCTTGGCGGGGGTCTCAGGCAATCAGCCCCAGCATTTT. This gives the protein CASSLAGVSGNQPQHF.

The chain has TRBV7-6 and TRBJ1-2; 9 bases are shared with TRBD1. V gave up 0 bases and J gave up 4 bases; unmatched junction bases: 6. CDR3 size: 16 residues. Germline-derived CDR1 and CDR2 are SGHVS and FNYEAQ. The CDR3 protein is CASSLARGTGIYGYTF. CDR3 bases: TGTGCCAGCAGCTTAGCGCGCGGGACAGGGATCTATGGCTACACCTTC.

This sequence joins TRBV5-6 and TRBJ1-2, with TRBD1 matching over 7 bases. J gave up 2 bases and V 5 bases, and 12 bases lay outside the gene matches. Per germline, CDR1 SGHDT and CDR2 YYEEEE. CDR3 length equals 16 residues. The CDR3 bases are TGTGCCAGCAGAGAACCCGGGACAGCTGCCAACTATGGCTACACCTTC. Encoded protein: CASREPGTAANYGYTF.

The chain links TRBV9 to TRBJ2-2; 8 bases are a match to TRBD1. The CDR3 totals 15 residues. The trim removed 3 bases at V and 7 bases at J, leaving 8 bases unmatched. Looked up from germline, CDR1 is SGDLS and CDR2 is YYNGEE. The CDR3 coding sequence is TGTGCCAGCAGCGCGACAGGGGCTATAAGCGGGGAGCTGTTTTTT. It encodes CASSATGAISGELFF. The full variable domain, its missing parts supplied by reference TRBV9 and TRBJ2-2, is DSGVTQTPKHLITATGQRVTLRCSPRSGDLSVYWYQQSLDQGLQFLIQYYNGEERAKGNILERFSAQQFPDLHSELNLSSLELGDSALYFCASSATGAISGELFFGEGSRLTVL.

This chain connects TRBV23-1 to TRBJ2-2, with 11 bases that match TRBD2. TRBV23-1 is marked as an open reading frame, function uncertain. The CDR3 contains 16 residues. CDR3 region: CASTGTSGENTGELFF. CDR3 in DNA: TGCGCAAGTACCGGGACTAGCGGAGAAAACACCGGGGAGCTGTTTTTT.

V and J are TRBV11-2 and TRBJ1-5; no firm D call. Germline CDR1 reads SGHAT; CDR2 reads FQNNGV. The V end was cut by 2 bases, the J end by 6 bases, with 8 bases between. The CDR3 totals 13 residues. The DNA of the CDR3 is TGTGCCAGCAGCTTATGGGCCCTTCAGCCCCAGCATTTT. Its translation is CASSLWALQPQHF.

The rearrangement joins TRBV7-8 to TRBJ2-2; D is uncertain. From germline, CDR1 is SGHVS and CDR2 FQNEAQ. This CDR3 has 12 amino acids. V lost 5 bases and J lost 2, with 3 bases in between. CDR3 residues: CASSRNTGELFF. In nucleotides, the CDR3 is TGTGCCAGCAGCCGTAACACCGGGGAGCTGTTTTTT.

The rearrangement joins TRBV9 to TRBJ2-1, with a tentative D call TRBD1 (6 bases). Germline lookup yields CDR1 SGDLS and CDR2 YYNGEE. This CDR3 has 15 residues. Trimming left V 5 bases short and J 1 base short, with 13 bases between. The CDR3, as DNA: TGTGCCAGCAGTGAATCAGGGGAGTCCTACAATGAGCAGTTCTTC. It encodes CASSESGESYNEQFF.

This clone occurred a few times. V gene TRBV25-1 combines with J gene TRBJ1-2; 9 bases agree with TRBD1. CDR3 size: 14 residues. CDR1 MGHDK and CDR2 SYGVNS come from the germline V gene. V was pared by 6 bases and J by 1 base, with 3 bases of the junction left unmatched. The CDR3, as DNA: TGTGCCAGCAGGATGGACAGGGGTAACTATGGCTACACCTTC. This codes for CASRMDRGNYGYTF.

V is TRBV5-6 and J is TRBJ2-3; 13 bases fit TRBD2. Germline CDR1 SGHDT, CDR2 YYEEEE. This CDR3 has 15 residues. The ends lost 6 bases at V and 5 bases at J; junction bases unmatched: 6. The CDR3 nucleotides are TGTGCCAGCACCCTTGGACTAGCGGGAGTAGATACGCAGTATTTT. Protein: CASTLGLAGVDTQYF.

This clone was recorded a few times. The rearrangement uses TRBV27 and TRBJ2-7; 10 nucleotides line up with TRBD2. V was pared by 3 bases and J by 7 bases, with 18 bases of the junction left unmatched. Germline CDR1 reads MNHEY; CDR2 reads SMNVEV (reference sequence). The CDR3 is 18 amino acids. CDR3 coding DNA: TGTGCCAGCAGTTTCTCGGCTAGCGGGAGAATGACGTTAAAGGAGCAGTACTTC. Amino acid sequence: CASSFSASGRMTLKEQYF.

The chain couples TRBV10-1 to TRBJ2-5; 11 nucleotides align to TRBD2. The CDR3 is 18 residues long. The germline V gene encodes CDR1 WNHNN and CDR2 SYGVQD (reference sequence). Germline trimming cut 7 bases from V and 2 bases from J; bases unmatched to any gene: 15. This CDR3 reads CASTPGLSGRACQETQYF. The CDR3, as DNA: TGCGCCAGCACCCCGGGCCTTAGCGGGAGGGCATGTCAAGAGACCCAGTACTTC.

This clone was seen a single time. The chain joins TRBV19 to TRBJ2-2; D is perhaps TRBD2 (5 bases). V was clipped by 8 bases and J by 3 bases, with 16 bases between them. The CDR3 has 15 residues. From germline, CDR1 is LNHDA and CDR2 SQIVND (reference sequence). The CDR3 nucleotides read TGTGCCAGTTCGTCCAGCGGAGTAGACACCGGGGAGCTGTTTTTT. It translates to CASSSSGVDTGELFF.

This clone was seen only a few times. The rearrangement joins TRBV7-9 to TRBJ2-7; 9 positions match TRBD1. With 4 bases clipped from V and 5 bases from J, the junction kept 3 bases outside the gene matches. Germline assignment: CDR1 SEHNR and CDR2 FQNEAQ (reference sequence). The CDR3 consists of 13 residues. Here the CDR3 reads CASSSDRGHEQYF. As DNA, the CDR3 is TGTGCCAGCAGCTCGGACAGGGGCCACGAGCAGTACTTC.